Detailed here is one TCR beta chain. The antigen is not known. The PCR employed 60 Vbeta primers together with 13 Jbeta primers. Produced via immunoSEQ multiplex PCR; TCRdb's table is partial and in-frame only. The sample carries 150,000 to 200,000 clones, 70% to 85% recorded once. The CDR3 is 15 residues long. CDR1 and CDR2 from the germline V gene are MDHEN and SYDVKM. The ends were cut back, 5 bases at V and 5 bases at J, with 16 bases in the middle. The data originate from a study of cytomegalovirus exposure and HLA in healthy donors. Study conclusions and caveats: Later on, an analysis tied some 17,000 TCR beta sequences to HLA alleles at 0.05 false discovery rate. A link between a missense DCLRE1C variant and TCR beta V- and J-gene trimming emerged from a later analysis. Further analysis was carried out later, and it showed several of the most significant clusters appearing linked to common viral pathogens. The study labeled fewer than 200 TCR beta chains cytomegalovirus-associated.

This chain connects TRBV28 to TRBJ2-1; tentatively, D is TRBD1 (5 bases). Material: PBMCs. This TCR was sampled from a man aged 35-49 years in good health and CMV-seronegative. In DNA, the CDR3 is TGTGCCAGCAGTCTTTCTGGGGTCAGGGACAATGAGCAGTTCTTC. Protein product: CASSLSGVRDNEQFF.